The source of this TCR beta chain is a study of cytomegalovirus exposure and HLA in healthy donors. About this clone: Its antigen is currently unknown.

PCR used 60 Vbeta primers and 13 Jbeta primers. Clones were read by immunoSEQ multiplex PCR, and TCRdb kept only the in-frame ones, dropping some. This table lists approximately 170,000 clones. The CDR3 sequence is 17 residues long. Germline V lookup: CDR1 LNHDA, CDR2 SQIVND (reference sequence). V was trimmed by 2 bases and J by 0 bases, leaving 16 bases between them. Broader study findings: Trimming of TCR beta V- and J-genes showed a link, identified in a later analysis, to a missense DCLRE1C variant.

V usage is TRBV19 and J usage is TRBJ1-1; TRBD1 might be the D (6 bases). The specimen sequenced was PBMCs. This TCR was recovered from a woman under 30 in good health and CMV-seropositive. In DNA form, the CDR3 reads TGTGCCAGTAGTATAAGAGTGGCAGGGGCAATGAACACTGAAGCTTTCTTT. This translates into CASSIRVAGAMNTEAFF.